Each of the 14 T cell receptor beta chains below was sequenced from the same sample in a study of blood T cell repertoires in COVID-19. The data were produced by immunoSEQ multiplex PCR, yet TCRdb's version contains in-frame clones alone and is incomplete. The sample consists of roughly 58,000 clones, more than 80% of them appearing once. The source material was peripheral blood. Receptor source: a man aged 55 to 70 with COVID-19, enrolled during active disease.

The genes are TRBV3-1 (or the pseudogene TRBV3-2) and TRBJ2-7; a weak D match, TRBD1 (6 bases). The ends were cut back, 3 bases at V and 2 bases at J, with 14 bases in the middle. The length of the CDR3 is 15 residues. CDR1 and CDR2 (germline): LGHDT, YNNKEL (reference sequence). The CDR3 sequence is CASSHSDRIPYEQYF. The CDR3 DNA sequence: TGTGCCAGCAGCCACTCGGACAGAATCCCCTACGAGCAGTACTTC.

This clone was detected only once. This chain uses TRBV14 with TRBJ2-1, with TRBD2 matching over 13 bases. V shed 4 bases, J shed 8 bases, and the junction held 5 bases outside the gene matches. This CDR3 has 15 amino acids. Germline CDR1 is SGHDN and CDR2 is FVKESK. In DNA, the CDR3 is TGTGCCAGCAGCCGGACTAGCGGGGGTTCGGATGAGCAGTTCTTC. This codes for CASSRTSGGSDEQFF.

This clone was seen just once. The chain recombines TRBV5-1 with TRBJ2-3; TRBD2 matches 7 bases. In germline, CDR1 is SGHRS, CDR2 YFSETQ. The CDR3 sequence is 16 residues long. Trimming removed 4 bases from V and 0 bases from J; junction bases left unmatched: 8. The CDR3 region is CASSLPSSGSTDTQYF. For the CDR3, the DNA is TGCGCCAGCAGCCTCCCCTCTAGCGGTAGCACAGATACGCAGTATTTT.

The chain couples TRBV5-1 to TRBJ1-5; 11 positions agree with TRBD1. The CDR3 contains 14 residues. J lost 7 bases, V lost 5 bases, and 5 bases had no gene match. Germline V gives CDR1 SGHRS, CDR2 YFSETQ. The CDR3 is CASSPGQGGQPQHF. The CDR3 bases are TGCGCCAGCAGTCCGGGACAGGGGGGACAGCCCCAGCATTTT.

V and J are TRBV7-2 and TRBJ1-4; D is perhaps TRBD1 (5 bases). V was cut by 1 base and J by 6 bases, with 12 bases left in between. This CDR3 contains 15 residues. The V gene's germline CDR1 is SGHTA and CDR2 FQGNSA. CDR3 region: CASSLVGGGHEKLFF. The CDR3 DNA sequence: TGTGCCAGCAGCTTAGTTGGGGGGGGACATGAAAAACTGTTTTTT.

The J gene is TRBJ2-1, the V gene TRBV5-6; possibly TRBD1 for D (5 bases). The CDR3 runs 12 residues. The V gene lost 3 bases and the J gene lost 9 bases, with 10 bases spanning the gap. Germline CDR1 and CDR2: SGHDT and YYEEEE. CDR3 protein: CASSSQAAEQFF. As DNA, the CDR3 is TGTGCCAGCAGCTCACAGGCGGCTGAGCAGTTCTTC.

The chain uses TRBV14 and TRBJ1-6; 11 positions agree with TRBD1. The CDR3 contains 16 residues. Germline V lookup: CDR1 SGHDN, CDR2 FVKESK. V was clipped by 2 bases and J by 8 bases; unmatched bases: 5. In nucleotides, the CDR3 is TGTGCCAGCAGCCAAAAAGGGACAGGGGGGTATTCACCCCTCCACTTT. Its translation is CASSQKGTGGYSPLHF.

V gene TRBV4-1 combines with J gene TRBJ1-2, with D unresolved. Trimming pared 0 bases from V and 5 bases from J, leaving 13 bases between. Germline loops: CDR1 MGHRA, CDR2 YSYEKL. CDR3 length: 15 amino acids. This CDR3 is CASSQDSGNAYGYTF. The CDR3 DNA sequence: TGCGCCAGCAGCCAAGATAGCGGCAATGCGTATGGCTACACCTTC.

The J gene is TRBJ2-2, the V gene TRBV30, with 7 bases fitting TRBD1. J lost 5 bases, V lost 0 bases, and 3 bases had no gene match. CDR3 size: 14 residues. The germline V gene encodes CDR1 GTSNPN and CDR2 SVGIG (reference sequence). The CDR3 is CAWSVKGATGELFF. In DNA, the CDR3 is TGTGCCTGGAGTGTAAAGGGGGCGACCGGGGAGCTGTTTTTT.

Written as DNA, the CDR3 is TGTGCCAGTAGAAATCTAGCAGCGGGGGCATTCACCGGGGAGCTGTTTTTT. It codes for CASRNLAAGAFTGELFF. V usage is TRBV19 and J usage is TRBJ2-2, with 8 bases matching TRBD2. The V gene's germline CDR1 is LNHDA and CDR2 SQIVND (reference sequence). There are 17 residues in the CDR3. Losses at the gene ends were 6 bases for V and 4 bases for J; bases not matched to a gene: 13.

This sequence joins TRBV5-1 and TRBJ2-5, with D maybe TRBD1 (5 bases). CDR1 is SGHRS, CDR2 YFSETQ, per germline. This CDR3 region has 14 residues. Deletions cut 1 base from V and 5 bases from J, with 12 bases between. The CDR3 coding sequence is TGCGCCAGCAGCTTGTCCCCAGGGCATGAGACCCAGTACTTC. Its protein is CASSLSPGHETQYF.

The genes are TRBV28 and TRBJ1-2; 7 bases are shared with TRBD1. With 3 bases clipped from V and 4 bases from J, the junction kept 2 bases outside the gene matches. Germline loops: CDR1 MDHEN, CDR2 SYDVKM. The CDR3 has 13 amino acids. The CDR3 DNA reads TGTGCCAGCAGTTTGAAGGGGGCCTATGGCTACACCTTC. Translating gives CASSLKGAYGYTF.

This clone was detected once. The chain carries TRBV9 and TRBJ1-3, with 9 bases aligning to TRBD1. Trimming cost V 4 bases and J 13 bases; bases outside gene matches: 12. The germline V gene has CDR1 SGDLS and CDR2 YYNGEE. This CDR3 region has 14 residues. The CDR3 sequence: CASSTRGKGTGIYF. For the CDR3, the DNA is TGTGCCAGCAGCACCCGCGGGAAGGGGACAGGGATATATTTT. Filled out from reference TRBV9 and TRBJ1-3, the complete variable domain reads DSGVTQTPKHLITATGQRVTLRCSPRSGDLSVYWYQQSLDQGLQFLIQYYNGEERAKGNILERFSAQQFPDLHSELNLSSLELGDSALYFCASSTRGKGTGIYFGEGSWLTVV.

Written as DNA, the CDR3 is TGTGCCAGTAGTCCGGGAAGCGGGGGGGTCAATGAGCAGTTCTTC. Protein product: CASSPGSGGVNEQFF. The rearrangement links TRBV19 to TRBJ2-1, with TRBD2 identical over 10 bases. The CDR3 has 15 residues. V gave up 5 bases and J gave up 6 bases; unmatched junction bases: 7. Per germline, CDR1 LNHDA and CDR2 SQIVND (reference sequence).